This paragraph covers one TCR beta chain sequence. FACS enriched CD8+ TEMRA cells, while bulk CD8+ and CD4+ were negatively isolated. RNA in amounts of about 0.5 to 1 ug was reverse transcribed with random hexamers. With immunoSEQ multiplex PCR, TCR beta CDR3 was amplified across 54 Vbeta and 13 Jbeta. One entry per CDR3 protein results from TCRdb running MiXCR on the immunoSEQ multiplex PCR reads. The table has about 200,000 distinct CDR3 sequences, over 85% seen once. The CDR3 is 17 residues long. V lost 7 bases and J lost 0, with 18 bases in between. Germline CDR1 and CDR2: LGHDT and YNNKEL (reference sequence). This specimen belongs to a study of CD8 T cells in Susac syndrome.

V usage is TRBV3-1 and J usage is TRBJ2-2; no reliable D call. The sequence derives from a human donor in good health. The specimen sequenced was CD4+ T cells from PBMCs. The CDR3 spells CASNSISSPTNTGELFF. In nucleotides, the CDR3 is TGTGCCAGCAACTCGATATCATCCCCAACGAACACCGGGGAGCTGTTTTTT.